This T cell receptor beta chain was captured in a study of cytotoxic CD8 clonotypes in ibrutinib-treated CLL. Study-wide background: The study recorded mean values of around 250,000 productive templates and tens of thousands of productive rearrangements per sample.

The germline V gene encodes CDR1 SNHLY and CDR2 FYNNEI. The CDR3 covers 16 residues. Losses at the gene ends were 4 bases for V and 2 bases for J; bases not matched to a gene: 9. A few counts support this clone. Method: immunoSEQ multiplex PCR; TCRdb's copy keeps in-frame clones and lacks some. The table lists around 20,000 clones, about 75% of them singletons. The clonotype comes from a human donor with chronic lymphocytic leukemia. The genes are TRBV2 and TRBJ1-2; the match to TRBD1 covers 8 bases. The material was PBMCs, obtained after 24 months of ibrutinib treatment. CDR3 in DNA: TGTGCCAGCAGTGTTTCCCAGGGGGCGGGGAACTATGGCTACACCTTC. Encoded protein: CASSVSQGAGNYGYTF.